The next 4 T cell receptor beta chains were all read from a single sample in a study of T cells in Graves' hyperthyroidism and ophthalmopathy. Regions amplified from RNA transcripts were the TCR beta CDR3 regions. With the HTBI primer set, the TCR CDR3 went through a first round of RT-PCR. Each CDR3 protein gets one entry after TCRdb re-called the multiplex PCR reads with MiXCR. This table holds more than 600,000 distinct CDR3 sequences, over 15% found once. What was sequenced was blood. The receptor set was obtained from a man aged 18 to 35 with Graves' hyperthyroidism.

This clonotype has a handful of counts. J is TRBJ2-7 and V is TRBV30; TRBD1 is a possible D gene (5 bases). The length of the CDR3 is 12 residues. Germline values: CDR1 GTSNPN, CDR2 SVGIG (reference sequence). V lost 4 bases and J lost 4, with 11 bases in between. The CDR3 DNA is TGTGCCTGGACCAGGGATGGTTACGAGCAGTACTTC. Translating it yields CAWTRDGYEQYF.

The V and J genes are TRBV19 and TRBJ1-3; no clear D gene. V was cut by 6 bases and J by 0 bases, with 12 bases left in between. Germline assignment: CDR1 LNHDA and CDR2 SQIVND (reference sequence). The CDR3 consists of 15 residues. The CDR3 sequence: CASSPRTVSGNTIYF. The CDR3 DNA reads as TGTGCCAGTAGCCCCAGGACGGTCTCTGGAAACACCATATATTTT.

The gene calls are TRBV5-1 and TRBJ2-7; 10 positions match TRBD1. Germline CDR1 is SGHRS and CDR2 is YFSETQ. V shed 4 bases and J 1 base; nucleotides not matched to a gene: 5. The CDR3 has 15 amino acids. The CDR3 is CASSGGQGISYEQYF. The CDR3 nucleotides are TGCGCCAGCAGCGGGGGACAGGGGATATCCTACGAGCAGTACTTC.

This clonotype occurred a few times. V and J are TRBV7-9 and TRBJ2-7, with TRBD2 matching over 11 bases. The germline V gene encodes CDR1 SEHNR and CDR2 FQNEAQ (reference sequence). CDR3 length: 13 residues. J gave up 3 bases and V 10 bases, and 5 bases lay outside the gene matches. The CDR3 coding sequence is TGTGCCACTGGGACTAGCGGCCACTACGAGCAGTACTTC. Its protein product is CATGTSGHYEQYF. The variable domain in full, with the rest retrieved from reference TRBV7-9 and TRBJ2-7, is DTGVSQNPRHKITKRGQNVTFRCDPISEHNRLYWYRQTLGQGPEFLTYFQNEAQLEKSRLLSDRFSAERPKGSFSTLEIQRTEQGDSAMYLCATGTSGHYEQYFGPGTRLTVT.